This T cell receptor (beta chain) was observed in a study of T cells in Graves' hyperthyroidism and ophthalmopathy. This clonotype showed up just a few times. Clinical symptoms, serum thyroxine and TRAb, thyroid ultrasound and orbital computed tomography together formed the diagnostic basis. The PBMCs were taken from around 10 ml of fresh peripheral blood. CDR1 is MGHRA, CDR2 YSYEKL, per germline. This CDR3 is built from 15 residues. The V gene lost 0 bases and the J gene lost 8 bases, with 13 bases spanning the gap. It was RNA transcripts that yielded the amplified TCR beta CDR3 regions. Using the HTBI primer set, a first-round RT-PCR was run on the TCR CDR3. Via MiXCR, TCRdb re-called the multiplex PCR reads, giving one row per CDR3 protein. The sample has 500,000 or so distinct CDR3 sequences, 15% to 20% seen once; the top ten hold 15% to 20%.

J is TRBJ1-4 and V is TRBV4-1, with D perhaps matching TRBD1 (5 bases). Sequencing was performed on blood. The TCR comes from a woman between 18 and 29 years old with Graves' ophthalmopathy. The CDR3 DNA sequence: TGCGCCAGCAGCCAAGAACGCAGGGTGGGAGAAAAACTGTTTTTT. Protein: CASSQERRVGEKLFF.